This entry is about one T cell receptor (beta chain). The record originates from a study of blood T cell repertoires in COVID-19. Study-wide context: Specimens from acute and convalescent COVID-19 originated in the United States, Italy and Spain. Sample material is recorded as cDNA or gDNA derived from T cells, B-cell-depleted T cells, or PBMCs.

Deletions cut 7 bases from V and 3 bases from J, with 16 bases between. CDR1 is SNHLY and CDR2 is FYNNEI in the germline V gene. The CDR3 is 14 amino acids. In the authors' methods: Amplifying reference gene primers gave estimates of nucleated cell counts. Profiling relied on immunoSEQ multiplex PCR, and the TCRdb table lists in-frame clones only, not all of them. Clone size and the V and J calls come from that table; the DNA yielded D and trimming. The sample has over 120,000 clones, over 70% seen once; the top ten hold around 1.8%. The rearrangement uses TRBV2 and TRBJ2-7, with D possibly TRBD2 on 6 matching bases. The sequencing sample was made of peripheral blood. The source of this sequence is a woman aged 55-70 years with acute or convalescent COVID-19. The CDR3 DNA sequence: TGTGCCAGCACTTTTCTCGCGGGGAGCTACGAGCAGTACTTC. Translated: CASTFLAGSYEQYF.